These 21 T cell receptor beta chains came from one sample sequenced in a study of identical twins. In TCRdb, the 5' RACE reads were re-called with MiXCR into one record per CDR3 protein. The sample includes approximately 590,000 distinct CDR3 sequences, approximately 9.6% of them seen just once. A further study also used this sample, focusing on yellow fever vaccine responses in identical twins.

Sequenced material: PBMCs. The receptor source for this set is a woman aged 18-29 years in good health.

This clonotype was observed many times. The chain uses TRBV27 and TRBJ2-3; possible D gene TRBD2, 5 bases. The CDR3 sequence is 17 residues long. V gave up 4 bases and J gave up 6 bases, with 23 bases separating them. The germline CDR1 and CDR2 sequences are MNHEY and SMNVEV (reference sequence). CDR3 loop: CASSSPLGNLGKDTQYF. For the CDR3, the DNA is TGTGCCAGCAGTTCGCCACTCGGGAACCTGGGGAAGGATACGCAGTATTTT.

This clonotype was seen at least ten times. One junction end disagrees with the germline gene, perhaps due to a read error. V usage is TRBV6-4 and J usage is TRBJ1-2, with no clear D. This CDR3 has 9 amino acids. Germline values: CDR1 MRHNA, CDR2 SNTAGT. Written as DNA, the CDR3 is TGTGCCAACCAACTCCGTTTCGCCTTC. Translated, it gives CANQLRFAF.

Worth noting for this clonotype: A junction end diverges from the germline sequence, so it may reflect a read error. The V call is TRBV12-3 or TRBV12-4, the J call TRBJ1-1; D perhaps matches TRBD1 (6 bases). The CDR3 contains 13 residues. Here the CDR3 DNA reads TGTGCAAGCAGTTTACTGGGGGCATCTGAAGCTTTCTTT. As protein: CASSLLGASEAFF.

The chain combines TRBV5-1 with TRBJ1-1; perhaps TRBD1 as D (6 bases). Trimming pared 4 bases from V and 7 bases from J, leaving 14 bases between. The CDR3 sequence is 13 residues long. Germline assignment: CDR1 SGHRS and CDR2 YFSETQ. CDR3 nucleotide sequence: TGCGCCAGCAGCGGGGCTACAGGGCGTGAAGCTTTCTTT. This gives the protein CASSGATGREAFF.

This clonotype occurred many times. The V and J genes are TRBV20-1 and TRBJ1-1; 7 bases agree with TRBD1. This CDR3 region has 17 residues. Germline loops: CDR1 DFQATT, CDR2 SNEGSKA (reference sequence). V was pared by 1 base and J by 4 bases, with 15 bases of the junction left unmatched. CDR3 loop: CSARGGGQGVFGTEAFF. In nucleotides, the CDR3 is TGCAGTGCTAGAGGGGGGGGGCAGGGGGTTTTTGGCACTGAAGCTTTCTTT.

The chain is built from TRBV7-2 and TRBJ2-7; 8 bases are a match to TRBD1. The CDR3 length is 15 residues. Trimming at V came to 5 bases and at J to 1 base, leaving 7 bases not matched to a gene. The germline CDR1 and CDR2 sequences are SGHTA and FQGNSA. The CDR3 nucleotides read TGTGCCAGCAGCATAAGACAGGGGATGTCCTACGAGCAGTACTTC. Amino acids: CASSIRQGMSYEQYF.

This chain connects TRBV4-3 to TRBJ1-2; D gene ambiguous. V was shortened by 0 bases and J by 6 bases, with 11 bases between the two germline ends. CDR3 length equals 14 residues. CDR1 and CDR2 (germline): LGHNA, YSLEER. CDR3 protein: CASSQDGGSDGYTF. The CDR3 region has the DNA TGCGCCAGCAGCCAAGATGGAGGGTCGGATGGCTACACCTTC.

This clonotype was seen ten or more times. The rearrangement joins TRBV3-1 to TRBJ1-4; D gene ambiguous. Trimming cost V 5 bases and J 0 bases, with 7 bases left between them. The germline V gene encodes CDR1 LGHDT and CDR2 YNNKEL (reference sequence). There are 14 residues in the CDR3. The CDR3 here is CASSSAATNEKLFF. CDR3 nucleotide sequence: TGTGCCAGCAGCTCGGCCGCAACTAATGAAAAACTGTTTTTT. The full variable domain, its missing parts supplied by reference TRBV3-1 and TRBJ1-4, is DTAVSQTPKYLVTQMGNDKSIKCEQNLGHDTMYWYKQDSKKFLKIMFSYNNKELIINETVPNRFSPKSPDKAHLNLHINSLELGDSAVYFCASSSAATNEKLFFGSGTQLSVL.

J is TRBJ2-7 and V is TRBV7-9, with a possible D match to TRBD1 (5 bases). CDR3 size: 13 residues. CDR1 is SEHNR, CDR2 FQNEAQ, per germline (reference sequence). V lost 1 base, J lost 5 bases, and 9 bases lay in between. CDR3 region: CASSLGGPNEQYF. CDR3 DNA: TGTGCCAGCAGCTTAGGGGGCCCCAACGAGCAGTACTTC.

V usage is TRBV3-1 and J usage is TRBJ2-1; 9 bases are shared with TRBD2. CDR1 and CDR2 (germline): LGHDT, YNNKEL (reference sequence). This CDR3 has 15 amino acids. With V trimmed by 1 base and J by 8 bases, 6 bases remained unmatched. The CDR3 is CASSQAISGGHEQFF. The CDR3 DNA reads TGTGCCAGCAGCCAAGCAATCAGCGGGGGGCATGAGCAGTTCTTC.

To note about this clonotype: This may be a read error, as it is one base from a much larger clone. The J gene is TRBJ2-2, the V gene TRBV5-1, with 8 bases matching TRBD1. Germline-derived CDR1 and CDR2 are SGHRS and YFSETQ. This CDR3 is 16 amino acids long. CDR3 DNA: TGCGCCGGCAGCTTGACAGGGGCGATGAACACCGGGGAGCTGTTTTTT. Amino acids: CAGSLTGAMNTGELFF.

In its sample, this clonotype was seen a few times. The chain has TRBV19 and TRBJ1-5; a weak D match, TRBD1 (5 bases). Trimming took off 7 bases at V and 4 bases at J, with 14 bases between the two ends. CDR3 length: 14 amino acids. CDR1 and CDR2 from the germline V gene are LNHDA and SQIVND (reference sequence). DNA for the CDR3: TGTGCCAGTAAAGCAGGGTTCGGGAATCAGCCCCAGCATTTT. Translated, it gives CASKAGFGNQPQHF.

The DNA of the CDR3 is TGCGCCAGCAGCTTGTCCCGGACAGGGGGCTTCGGAAGGGAGCAGTTCTTC. Protein product: CASSLSRTGGFGREQFF. This chain links TRBV5-1 with TRBJ2-1, with 11 positions matching TRBD1. The CDR3 is 17 residues long. J gave up 10 bases and V 1 base, and 13 bases lay outside the gene matches. Per germline, CDR1 SGHRS and CDR2 YFSETQ. Filled out from reference TRBV5-1 and TRBJ2-1, the complete variable domain reads KAGVTQTPRYLIKTRGQQVTLSCSPISGHRSVSWYQQTPGQGLQFLFEYFSETQRNKGNFPGRFSGRQFSNSRSEMNVSTLELGDSALYLCASSLSRTGGFGREQFFGPGTRLTVL.

The table lists this clonotype with many counts. This chain links TRBV15 with TRBJ2-3, with D tentatively TRBD1 (5 bases). Trimming shortened V by 1 base and J by 0 bases, and 8 bases separated the two germline ends. Germline V lookup: CDR1 LNHNV, CDR2 YYDKDF (reference sequence). The CDR3 sequence is 15 residues long. The CDR3 nucleotides are TGTGCCACCAGCAGAGTAGGGGAAAGCACAGATACGCAGTATTTT. Protein sequence: CATSRVGESTDTQYF.

This clonotype was found a few times. This chain connects TRBV20-1 to TRBJ2-1, with TRBD2 matching 10 bases. This CDR3 has 15 amino acids. The germline CDR1 and CDR2 sequences are DFQATT and SNEGSKA (reference sequence). J was trimmed by 7 bases and V by 5 bases; bases with no gene match: 11. The CDR3 nucleotides read TGCAGTGCTGCCCTTAGCGGGAGGTTGGGGAATGAGCAGTTCTTC. Translated: CSAALSGRLGNEQFF.

The chain couples TRBV6-2 or TRBV6-3 to TRBJ1-1; no definite D call. Looked up from germline, CDR1 is MNHEY and CDR2 is SVGEGT. The CDR3 sequence is 13 residues long. Trimming left V 7 bases short and J 1 base short, with 10 bases between. As DNA, the CDR3 is TGTGCCAGCACCATAGAGGAGAACACTGAAGCTTTCTTT. It yields the protein CASTIEENTEAFF.

V usage is TRBV12-3 or TRBV12-4 and J usage is TRBJ2-5; 7 positions agree with TRBD2. With 1 base clipped from V and 7 bases from J, the junction kept 6 bases outside the gene matches. The CDR3 totals 14 residues. The CDR3 DNA sequence: TGTGCCAGCAGTTTAGGAGGGGAGCGGGGGACCCAGTACTTC. Amino acids: CASSLGGERGTQYF.

The genes are TRBV20-1 and TRBJ2-1; no clear D gene. The CDR3 is made up of 11 amino acids. Deletions cut 6 bases from V and 4 bases from J, with 7 bases between. In germline, CDR1 is DFQATT, CDR2 SNEGSKA (reference sequence). In DNA form, the CDR3 reads TGCAGTGCCCAAGAGTACAATGAGCAGTTCTTC. Its translation: CSAQEYNEQFF.

This chain uses TRBV24-1 with TRBJ2-2, with 10 bases aligning to TRBD2. The CDR3 totals 17 residues. The ends lost 4 bases at V and 8 bases at J; junction bases unmatched: 12. CDR1 and CDR2 (germline): KGHDR, SFDVKD. This chain's CDR3 is CATSDPPSGRASGELFF. CDR3 sequence (DNA): TGTGCCACCAGTGACCCTCCCAGCGGGAGGGCCTCGGGGGAGCTGTTTTTT.

Regarding this clonotype: This may stem from a read error, because a much larger clone lies one nucleotide away. The chain couples TRBV12-3 or TRBV12-4 to TRBJ2-7, with D possibly called TRBD1 or TRBD2 (5 bases each). Trimming left V 8 bases short and J 3 bases short, with 14 bases between. This CDR3 has 13 residues. The CDR3 DNA reads TGTGCCAGCGGCCTATTTGGGGGCTACGAGCAGTACTTC. This codes for CASGLFGGYEQYF.

In this sample, this clonotype turned up a few times. The rearrangement links TRBV7-2 to TRBJ2-1; 9 bases match TRBD1. This CDR3 contains 15 residues. The trim removed 3 bases at V and 4 bases at J, leaving 4 bases unmatched. Germline CDR1 and CDR2: SGHTA and FQGNSA. CDR3 bases: TGTGCCAGCAGCTTCTCCGGGACAGGGTACAATGAGCAGTTCTTC. Translation gives CASSFSGTGYNEQFF.